The clone carrying this T cell receptor beta chain occurred a few times. Its target is unknown. From germline, CDR1 is MNHEY and CDR2 SVGAGI. With 6 bases clipped from V and 5 bases from J, the junction kept 11 bases outside the gene matches. The CDR3 spans 16 residues. The people who gave samples were healthy Caucasians from Russia, aged roughly 6 to 90. The data derive from a study of blood T cells in healthy people across ages. A sample-barcoded 5' primer and a J-beta primer mix were used in a second PCR of about 6 to 11 cycles. From the 5' RACE reads, TCRdb called clonotypes with MiXCR, one entry per CDR3 protein. The data hold some 1.4 million distinct CDR3 sequences, with 42% observed a single time. The study's findings and limits: Any changes in expanded clonotypes were possibly confounded, as donor CMV status remained unknown.

This chain joins TRBV6-5 and TRBJ2-3; 10 bases are a match to TRBD2. The sequencing input was blood. This clonotype was obtained from a woman younger than 35 in good health. In nucleotides, the CDR3 is TGTGCCAGCAGCCTTAATCTAGCGGGAGCCAGAGATACGCAGTATTTT. Its translation is CASSLNLAGARDTQYF.